The TCR beta chain described here comes from a study of cytotoxic CD8 clonotypes in ibrutinib-treated CLL. Study-level background: Response sampling occurred after a median around eleven months of treatment (range 6 to 36).

Trimming removed 5 bases from V and 5 bases from J, with 10 bases in between. Germline V gene sequence: CDR1 MNHEY, CDR2 SVGAGI. This CDR3 region has 13 residues. Produced via immunoSEQ multiplex PCR; TCRdb's table is partial and in-frame only. The sample gives around 310,000 clones, roughly 80% of which show up once; over 6.5% is in the top ten. In this sample, this clone turned up once. This sequence was found in a human donor with chronic lymphocytic leukemia. This sample comprised PBMCs, obtained before ibrutinib treatment. This chain connects TRBV6-5 to TRBJ2-1; possibly TRBD1 for D (5 bases). In DNA form, the CDR3 reads TGTGCCAGCAGTACGGACAAGGACAATGAGCAGTTCTTC. Translation: CASSTDKDNEQFF.